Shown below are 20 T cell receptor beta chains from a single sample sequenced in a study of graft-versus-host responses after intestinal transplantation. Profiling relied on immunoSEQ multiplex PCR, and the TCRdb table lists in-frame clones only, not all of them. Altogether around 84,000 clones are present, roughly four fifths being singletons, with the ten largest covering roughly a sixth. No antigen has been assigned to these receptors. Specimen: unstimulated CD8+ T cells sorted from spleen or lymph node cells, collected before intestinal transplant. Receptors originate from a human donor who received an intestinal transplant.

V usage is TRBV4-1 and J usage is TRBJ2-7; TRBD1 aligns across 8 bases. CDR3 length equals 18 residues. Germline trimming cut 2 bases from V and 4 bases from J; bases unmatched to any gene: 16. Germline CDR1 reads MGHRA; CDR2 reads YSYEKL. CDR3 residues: CASSQRLEFGTGDYEQYF. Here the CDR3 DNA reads TGCGCCAGCAGCCAACGCCTCGAATTCGGGACAGGTGATTACGAGCAGTACTTC.

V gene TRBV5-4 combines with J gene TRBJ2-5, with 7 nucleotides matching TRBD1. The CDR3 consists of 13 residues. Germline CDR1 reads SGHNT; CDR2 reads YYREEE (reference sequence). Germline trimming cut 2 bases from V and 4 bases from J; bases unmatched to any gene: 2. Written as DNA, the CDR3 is TGTGCCAGCAGCTTTGACAGGGCAGAGACCCAGTACTTC. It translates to CASSFDRAETQYF. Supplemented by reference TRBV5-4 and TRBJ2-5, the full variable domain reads ETGVTQSPTHLIKTRGQQVTLRCSSQSGHNTVSWYQQALGQGPQFIFQYYREEENGRGNFPPRFSGLQFPNYSSELNVNALELDDSALYLCASSFDRAETQYFGPGTRLLVL.

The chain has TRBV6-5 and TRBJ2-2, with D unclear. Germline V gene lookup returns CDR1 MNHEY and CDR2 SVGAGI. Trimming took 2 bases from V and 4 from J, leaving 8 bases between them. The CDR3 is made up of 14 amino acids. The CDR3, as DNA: TGTGCCAGCAGTTACCGACTCTTCACCGGGGAGCTGTTTTTT. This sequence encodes CASSYRLFTGELFF.

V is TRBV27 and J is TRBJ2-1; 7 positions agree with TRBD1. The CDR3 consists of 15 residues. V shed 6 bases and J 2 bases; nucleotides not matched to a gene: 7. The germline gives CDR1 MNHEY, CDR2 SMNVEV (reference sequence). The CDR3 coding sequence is TGTGCCAGCAGGACCTGGGACAGCCCCTACAATGAGCAGTTCTTC. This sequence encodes CASRTWDSPYNEQFF.

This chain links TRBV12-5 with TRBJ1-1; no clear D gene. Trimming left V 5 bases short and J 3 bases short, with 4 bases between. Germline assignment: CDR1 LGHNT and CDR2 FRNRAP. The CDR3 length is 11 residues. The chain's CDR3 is CASGGDTEAFF. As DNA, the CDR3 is TGTGCTAGTGGTGGCGACACTGAAGCTTTCTTT.

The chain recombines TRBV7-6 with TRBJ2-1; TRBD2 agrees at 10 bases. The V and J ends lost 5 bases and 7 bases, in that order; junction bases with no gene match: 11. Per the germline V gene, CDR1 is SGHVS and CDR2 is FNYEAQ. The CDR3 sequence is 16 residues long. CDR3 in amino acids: CASSLGTSVGGNEQFF. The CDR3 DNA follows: TGTGCCAGCAGCCTTGGGACTAGCGTAGGGGGGAATGAGCAGTTCTTC.

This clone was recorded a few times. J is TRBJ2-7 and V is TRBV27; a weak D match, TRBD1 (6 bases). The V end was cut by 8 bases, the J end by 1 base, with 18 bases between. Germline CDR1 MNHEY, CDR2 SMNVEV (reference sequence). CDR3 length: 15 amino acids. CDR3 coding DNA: TGTGCCAGCCAAGAAGAGACAGGTTATTCCTACGAGCAGTACTTC. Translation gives CASQEETGYSYEQYF.

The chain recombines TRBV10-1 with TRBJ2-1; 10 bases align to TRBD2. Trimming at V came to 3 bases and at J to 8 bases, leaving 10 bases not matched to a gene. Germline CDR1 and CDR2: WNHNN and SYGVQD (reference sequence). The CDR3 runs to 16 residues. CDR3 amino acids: CASSDWSLAGADEQFF. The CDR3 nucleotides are TGCGCCAGCAGTGATTGGTCCCTAGCGGGAGCGGATGAGCAGTTCTTC.

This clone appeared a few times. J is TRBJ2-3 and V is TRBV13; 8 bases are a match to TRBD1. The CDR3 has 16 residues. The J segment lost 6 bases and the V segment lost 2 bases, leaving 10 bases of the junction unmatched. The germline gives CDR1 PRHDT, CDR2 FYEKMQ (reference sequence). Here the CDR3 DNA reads TGTGCCAGCAGCTTAACTTCCAGGGGGCGCGGGGATACGCAGTATTTT. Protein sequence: CASSLTSRGRGDTQYF.

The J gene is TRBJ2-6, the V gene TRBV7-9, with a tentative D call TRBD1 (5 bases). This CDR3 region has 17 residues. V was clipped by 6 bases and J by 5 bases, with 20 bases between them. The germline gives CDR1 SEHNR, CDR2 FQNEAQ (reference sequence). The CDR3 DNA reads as TGTGCCAGCAGGAATCCACAGGTTCCAAATTGGGCCAACGTCCTGACTTTC. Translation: CASRNPQVPNWANVLTF.

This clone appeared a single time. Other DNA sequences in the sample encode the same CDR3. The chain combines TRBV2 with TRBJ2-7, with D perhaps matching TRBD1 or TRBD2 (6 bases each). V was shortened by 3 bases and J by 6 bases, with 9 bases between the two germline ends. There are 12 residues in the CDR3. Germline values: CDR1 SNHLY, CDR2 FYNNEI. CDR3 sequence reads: CASSEEGGEQYF. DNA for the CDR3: TGTGCCAGCAGTGAGGAGGGGGGCGAGCAGTACTTC.

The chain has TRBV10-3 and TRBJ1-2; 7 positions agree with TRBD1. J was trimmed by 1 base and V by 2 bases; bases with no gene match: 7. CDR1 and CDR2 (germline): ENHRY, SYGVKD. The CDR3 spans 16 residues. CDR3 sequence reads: CAISERTGLFNYGYTF. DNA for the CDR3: TGTGCCATCAGTGAGAGGACAGGCCTATTTAACTATGGCTACACCTTC.

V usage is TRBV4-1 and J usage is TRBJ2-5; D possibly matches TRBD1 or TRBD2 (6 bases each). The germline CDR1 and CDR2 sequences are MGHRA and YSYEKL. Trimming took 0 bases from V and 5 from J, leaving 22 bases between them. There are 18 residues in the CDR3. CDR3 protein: CASSQDLGTPGAEETQYF. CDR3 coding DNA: TGCGCCAGCAGCCAAGATCTTGGGACCCCGGGGGCGGAGGAGACCCAGTACTTC.

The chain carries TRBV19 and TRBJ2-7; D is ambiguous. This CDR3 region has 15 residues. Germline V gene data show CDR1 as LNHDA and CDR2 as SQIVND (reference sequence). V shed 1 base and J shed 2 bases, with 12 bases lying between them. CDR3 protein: CASSIVLGFTYEQYF. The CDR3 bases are TGTGCCAGTAGTATAGTACTGGGTTTCACCTACGAGCAGTACTTC.

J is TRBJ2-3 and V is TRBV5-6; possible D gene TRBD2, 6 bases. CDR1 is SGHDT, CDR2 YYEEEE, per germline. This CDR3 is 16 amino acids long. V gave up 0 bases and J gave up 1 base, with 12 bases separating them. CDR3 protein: CASSLVFGGRTDTQYF. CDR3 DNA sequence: TGTGCCAGCAGCTTGGTTTTCGGGGGACGCACAGATACGCAGTATTTT. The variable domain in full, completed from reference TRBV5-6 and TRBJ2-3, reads DAGVTQSPTHLIKTRGQQVTLRCSPKSGHDTVSWYQQALGQGPQFIFQYYEEEERQRGNFPDRFSGHQFPNYSSELNVNALLLGDSALYLCASSLVFGGRTDTQYFGPGTRLTVL.

This chain's CDR3 is CASSASPVGGGETQYF. The CDR3 bases are TGTGCCAGCAGCGCTAGCCCCGTTGGGGGAGGGGAGACCCAGTACTTC. The genes are TRBV9 and TRBJ2-5; TRBD2 matches at 7 bases. The CDR3 consists of 16 residues. Trimming removed 3 bases from V and 5 bases from J; junction bases left unmatched: 13. Germline CDR1 is SGDLS and CDR2 is YYNGEE.

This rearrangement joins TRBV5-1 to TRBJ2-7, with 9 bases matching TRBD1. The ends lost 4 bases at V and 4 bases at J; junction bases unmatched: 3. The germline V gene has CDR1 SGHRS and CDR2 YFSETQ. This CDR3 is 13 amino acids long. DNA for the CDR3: TGCGCCAGCAGCCAAGACAGGGGGTACGAGCAGTACTTC. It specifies CASSQDRGYEQYF.

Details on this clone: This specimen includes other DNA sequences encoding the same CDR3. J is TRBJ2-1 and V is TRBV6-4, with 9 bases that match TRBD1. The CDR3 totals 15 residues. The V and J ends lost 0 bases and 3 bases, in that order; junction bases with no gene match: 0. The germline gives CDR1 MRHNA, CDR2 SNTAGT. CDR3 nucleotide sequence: TGTGCCAGCAGTGACTCGACAGGGGGCTACAATGAGCAGTTCTTC. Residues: CASSDSTGGYNEQFF.

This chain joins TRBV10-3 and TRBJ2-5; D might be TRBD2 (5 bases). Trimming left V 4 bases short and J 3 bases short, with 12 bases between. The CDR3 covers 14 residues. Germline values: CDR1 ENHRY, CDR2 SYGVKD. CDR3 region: CAISARPREETQYF. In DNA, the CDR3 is TGTGCCATCAGTGCCAGACCGAGGGAAGAGACCCAGTACTTC.

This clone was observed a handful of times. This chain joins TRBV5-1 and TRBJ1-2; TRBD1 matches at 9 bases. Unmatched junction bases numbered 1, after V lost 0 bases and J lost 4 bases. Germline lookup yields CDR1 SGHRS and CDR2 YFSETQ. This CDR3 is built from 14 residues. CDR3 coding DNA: TGCGCCAGCAGCTTGGGGGACAGGGCCTATGGCTACACCTTC. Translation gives CASSLGDRAYGYTF.